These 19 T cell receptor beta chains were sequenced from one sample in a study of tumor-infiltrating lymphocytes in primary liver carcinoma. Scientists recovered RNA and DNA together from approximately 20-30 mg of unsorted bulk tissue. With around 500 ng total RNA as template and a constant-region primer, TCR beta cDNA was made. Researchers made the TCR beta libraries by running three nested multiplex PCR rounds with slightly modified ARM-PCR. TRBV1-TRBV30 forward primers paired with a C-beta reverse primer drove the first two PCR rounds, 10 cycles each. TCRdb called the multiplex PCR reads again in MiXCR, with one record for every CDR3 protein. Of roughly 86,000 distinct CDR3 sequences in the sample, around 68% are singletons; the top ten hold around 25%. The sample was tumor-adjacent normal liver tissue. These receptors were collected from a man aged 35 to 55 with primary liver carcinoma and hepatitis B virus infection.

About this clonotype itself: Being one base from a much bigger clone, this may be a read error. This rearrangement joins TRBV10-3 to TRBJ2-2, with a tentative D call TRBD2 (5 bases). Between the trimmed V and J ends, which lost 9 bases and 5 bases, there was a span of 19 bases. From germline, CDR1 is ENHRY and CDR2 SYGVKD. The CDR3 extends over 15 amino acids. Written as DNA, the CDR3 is TGTGCCATTTCGCTTGTGGTTACGGGGACCGGGGAGCTGTTTTTT. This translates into CAISLVVTGTGELFF.

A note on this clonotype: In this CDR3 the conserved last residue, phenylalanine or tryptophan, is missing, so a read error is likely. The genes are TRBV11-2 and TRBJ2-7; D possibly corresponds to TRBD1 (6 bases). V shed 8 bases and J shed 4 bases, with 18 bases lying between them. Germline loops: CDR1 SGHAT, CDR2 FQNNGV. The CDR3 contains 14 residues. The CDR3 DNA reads TGTGCCAGCCAAGCCGGGACAACGTTATACGAGCAGTACCTC. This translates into CASQAGTTLYEQYL.

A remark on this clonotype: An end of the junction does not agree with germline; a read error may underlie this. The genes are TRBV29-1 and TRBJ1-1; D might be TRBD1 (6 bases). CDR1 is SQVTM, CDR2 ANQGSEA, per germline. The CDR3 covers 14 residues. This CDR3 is CSVNPLRGNIEAFF. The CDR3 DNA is TGCAGCGTGAACCCCCTGAGGGGGAACATTGAAGCTTTCTTT.

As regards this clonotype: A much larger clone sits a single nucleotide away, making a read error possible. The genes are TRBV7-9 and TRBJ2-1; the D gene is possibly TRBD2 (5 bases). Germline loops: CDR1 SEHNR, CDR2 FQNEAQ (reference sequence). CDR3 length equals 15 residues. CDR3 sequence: CACSPRAGEGNEQFF. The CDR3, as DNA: TGTGCCTGCAGCCCGAGGGCAGGAGAGGGAAATGAGCAGTTCTTC.

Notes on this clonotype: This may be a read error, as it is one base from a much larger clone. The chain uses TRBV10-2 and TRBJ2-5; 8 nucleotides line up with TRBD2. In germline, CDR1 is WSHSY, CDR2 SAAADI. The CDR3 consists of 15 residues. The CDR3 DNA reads TGCGCCAACAGTGGTACTAGCGGTGACCAAGAGACCCAGTACTTC. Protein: CANSGTSGDQETQYF.

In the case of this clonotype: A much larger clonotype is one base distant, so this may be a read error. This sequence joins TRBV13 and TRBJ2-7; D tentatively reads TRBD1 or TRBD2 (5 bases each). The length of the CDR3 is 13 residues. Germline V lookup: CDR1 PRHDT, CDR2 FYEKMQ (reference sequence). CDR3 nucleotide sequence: TGTGCCAGCAGCGGGGACGGCACCTACGTGCAGTACTTC. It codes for CASSGDGTYVQYF.

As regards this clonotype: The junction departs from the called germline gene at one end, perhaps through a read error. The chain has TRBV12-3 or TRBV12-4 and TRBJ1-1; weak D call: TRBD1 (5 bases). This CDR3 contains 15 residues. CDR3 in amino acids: CASSFGGEGITEAFF. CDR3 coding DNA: TGTGCCAGCAGTTTTGGGGGAGAGGGCATCACTGAAGCCTTCTTT.

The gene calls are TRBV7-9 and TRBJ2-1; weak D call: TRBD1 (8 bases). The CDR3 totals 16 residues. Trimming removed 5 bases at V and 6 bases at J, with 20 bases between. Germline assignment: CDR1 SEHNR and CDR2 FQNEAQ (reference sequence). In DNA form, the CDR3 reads TGTGCCAGCAGCCAGCGGGTGGACAGGGAGGGCAATGAGCAGTTCTTC. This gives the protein CASSQRVDREGNEQFF. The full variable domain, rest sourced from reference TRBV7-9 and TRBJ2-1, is DTGVSQNPRHKITKRGQNVTFRCDPISEHNRLYWYRQTLGQGPEFLTYFQNEAQLEKSRLLSDRFSAERPKGSFSTLEIQRTEQGDSAMYLCASSQRVDREGNEQFFGPGTRLTVL.

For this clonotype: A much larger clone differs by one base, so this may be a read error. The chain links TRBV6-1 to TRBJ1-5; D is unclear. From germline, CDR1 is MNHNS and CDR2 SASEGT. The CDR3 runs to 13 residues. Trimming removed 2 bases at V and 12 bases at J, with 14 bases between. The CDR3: CASSETWKMVQHF. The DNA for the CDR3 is TGTGCCAGCAGTGAAACATGGAAAATGGTCCAGCATTTT.

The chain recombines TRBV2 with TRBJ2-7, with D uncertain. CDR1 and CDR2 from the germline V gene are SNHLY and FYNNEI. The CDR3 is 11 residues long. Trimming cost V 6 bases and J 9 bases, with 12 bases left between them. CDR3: CASRALGWQYF. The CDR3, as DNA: TGTGCCAGCAGGGCCCTCGGGTGGCAGTACTTC. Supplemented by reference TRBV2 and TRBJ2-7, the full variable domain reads EPEVTQTPSHQVTQMGQEVILRCVPISNHLYFYWYRQILGQKVEFLVSFYNNEISEKSEIFDDQFSVERPDGSNFTLKIRSTKLEDSAMYFCASRALGWQYFGPGTRLTVT.

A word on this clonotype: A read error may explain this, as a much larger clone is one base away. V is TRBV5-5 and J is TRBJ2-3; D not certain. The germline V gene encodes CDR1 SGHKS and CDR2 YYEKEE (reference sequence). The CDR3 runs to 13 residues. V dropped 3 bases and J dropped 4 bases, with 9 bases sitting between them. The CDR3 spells CASSSGWADTQYF. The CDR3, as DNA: TGTGCCAGCAGCTCGGGCTGGGCAGATACGCAGTATTTT.

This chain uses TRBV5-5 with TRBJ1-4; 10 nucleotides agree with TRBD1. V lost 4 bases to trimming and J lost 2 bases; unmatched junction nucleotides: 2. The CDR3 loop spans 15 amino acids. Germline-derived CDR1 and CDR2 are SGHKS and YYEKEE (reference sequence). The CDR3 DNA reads TGTGCCAGCAGCGGGGGACAGGGGACTAATGAAAAACTGTTTTTT. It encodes CASSGGQGTNEKLFF.

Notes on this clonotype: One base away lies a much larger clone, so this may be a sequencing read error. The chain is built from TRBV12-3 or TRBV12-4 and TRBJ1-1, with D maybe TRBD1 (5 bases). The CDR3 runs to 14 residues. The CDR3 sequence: CASSSIAQGNETFF. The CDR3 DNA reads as TGTGCCAGCAGTTCAATCGCCCAGGGAAATGAAACTTTCTTT.

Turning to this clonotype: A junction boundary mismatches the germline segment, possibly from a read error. This CDR3 is CSVEIGMNIEAFF. In DNA, the CDR3 is TGCAGCGTTGAGATCGGGATGAACATTGAAGCTTTCTTT. The V and J genes are TRBV29-1 and TRBJ1-1; D uncertain. CDR1 is SQVTM, CDR2 ANQGSEA, per germline. This CDR3 spans 13 amino acids.

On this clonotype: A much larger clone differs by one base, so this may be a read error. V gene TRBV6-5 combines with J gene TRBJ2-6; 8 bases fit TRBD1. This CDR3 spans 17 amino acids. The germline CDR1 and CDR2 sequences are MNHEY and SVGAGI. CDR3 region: CASRLGQGSSGASVLTF. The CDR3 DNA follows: TGTGCCAGCAGATTAGGACAGGGATCCTCTGGGGCCAGCGTCCTGACTTTC.

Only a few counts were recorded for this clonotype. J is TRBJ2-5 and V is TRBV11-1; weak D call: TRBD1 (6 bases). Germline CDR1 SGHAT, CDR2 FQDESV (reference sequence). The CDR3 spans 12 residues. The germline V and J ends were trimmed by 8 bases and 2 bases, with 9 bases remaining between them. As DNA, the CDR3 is TGTGCCAGCGGGGGCGGACAAGAGACCCAGTACTTC. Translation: CASGGGQETQYF.

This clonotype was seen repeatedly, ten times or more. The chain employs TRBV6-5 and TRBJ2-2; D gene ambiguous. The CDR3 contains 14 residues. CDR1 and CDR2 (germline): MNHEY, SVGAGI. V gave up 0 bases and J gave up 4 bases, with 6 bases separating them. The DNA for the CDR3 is TGTGCCAGCAGTTACTCGAAGTTCACCGGGGAGCTGTTTTTT. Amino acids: CASSYSKFTGELFF.

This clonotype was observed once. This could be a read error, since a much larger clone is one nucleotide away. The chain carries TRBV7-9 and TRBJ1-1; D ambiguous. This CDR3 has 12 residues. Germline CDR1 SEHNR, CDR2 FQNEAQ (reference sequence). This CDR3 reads CASRVMNTEALF. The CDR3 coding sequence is TGTGCCAGCCGGGTAATGAACACTGAAGCTTTATTT.

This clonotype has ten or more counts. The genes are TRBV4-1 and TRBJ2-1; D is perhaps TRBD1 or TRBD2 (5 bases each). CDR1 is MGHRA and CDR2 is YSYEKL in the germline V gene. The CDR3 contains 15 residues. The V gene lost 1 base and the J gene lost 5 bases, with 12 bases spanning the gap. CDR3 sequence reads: CASSQAGTTDNEQFF. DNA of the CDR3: TGCGCCAGCAGCCAAGCCGGGACGACGGACAATGAGCAGTTCTTC.